This T cell receptor beta chain was profiled in a study of T cell therapy after organ transplantation. Study-wide results and limits: Antirejection and antiviral medication effects could not be assessed.

Assay used: immunoSEQ multiplex PCR; TCRdb lists only in-frame clones, some missing. The sample has nearly 20,000 clones, about four fifths seen once. After removal of 6 bases from V and 5 bases from J, the junction contained 7 bases not matched to a gene. The CDR3 sequence is 14 residues long. In germline, CDR1 is SQVTM, CDR2 ANQGSEA. With respect to this clone: The antigen remains undetermined.

Time point indicated: 4-8 weeks after completion of therapy. Material: CD8+ T cells from blood, obtained after autologous CMV-specific T cell therapy. The TCR originated in a human patient who had received a solid organ transplant and had CMV disease. Some T cells could come from the graft donor. The chain has TRBV29-1 and TRBJ2-6; the match to TRBD2 covers 7 bases. The CDR3 spells CSVGEGSWANVLTF. The DNA of the CDR3 is TGCAGCGTGGGGGAGGGTAGCTGGGCCAACGTCCTGACTTTC.